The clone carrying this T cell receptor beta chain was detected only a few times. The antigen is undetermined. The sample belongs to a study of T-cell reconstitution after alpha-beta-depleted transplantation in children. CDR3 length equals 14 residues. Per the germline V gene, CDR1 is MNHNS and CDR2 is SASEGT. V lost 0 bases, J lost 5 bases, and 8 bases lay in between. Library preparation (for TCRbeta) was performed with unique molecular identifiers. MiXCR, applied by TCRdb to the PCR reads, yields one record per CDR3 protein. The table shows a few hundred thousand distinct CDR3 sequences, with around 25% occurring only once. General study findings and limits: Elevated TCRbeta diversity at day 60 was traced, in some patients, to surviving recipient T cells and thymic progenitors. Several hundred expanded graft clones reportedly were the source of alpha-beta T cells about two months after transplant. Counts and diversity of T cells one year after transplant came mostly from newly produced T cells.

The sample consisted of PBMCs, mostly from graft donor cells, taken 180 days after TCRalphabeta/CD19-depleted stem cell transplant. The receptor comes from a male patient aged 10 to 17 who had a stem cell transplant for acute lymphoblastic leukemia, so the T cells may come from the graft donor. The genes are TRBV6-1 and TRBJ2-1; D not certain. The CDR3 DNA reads TGTGCCAGCAGTGAAGCCACGGTAGACAATGAGCAGTTCTTC. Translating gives CASSEATVDNEQFF.